One sample yielded the 10 T cell receptor beta chains listed below, sequenced in a study of T cell responses to AZD1222 COVID-19 vaccine. Using immunoSEQ multiplex PCR, the repertoire was profiled, and TCRdb retains in-frame clones only, with some absent. The sample has 70,000 to 80,000 clones, around 80% seen once. Sample: peripheral blood, taken 28 days after the second AZD1222 dose. The receptors come from an adult who received the AZD1222 COVID-19 vaccine.

The V and J genes are TRBV9 and TRBJ2-3; the match to TRBD2 covers 8 bases. V shed 4 bases and J 2 bases; nucleotides not matched to a gene: 9. CDR3 length: 16 amino acids. The germline V gene has CDR1 SGDLS and CDR2 YYNGEE. The CDR3 protein is CASSPGGDIVTDTQYF. CDR3 bases: TGTGCCAGCAGCCCGGGGGGGGACATTGTCACAGATACGCAGTATTTT.

The chain is built from TRBV9 and TRBJ2-6; D may be TRBD2 (5 bases). From germline, CDR1 is SGDLS and CDR2 YYNGEE. V was pared by 4 bases and J by 0 bases, with 17 bases between. The CDR3 has 18 amino acids. CDR3 nucleotides: TGTGCCAGCAGCCCTCGCCCGGGGATGATCTCTGGGGCCAACGTCCTGACTTTC. This encodes CASSPRPGMISGANVLTF.

This clone was observed a single time. The rearrangement uses TRBV9 and TRBJ2-4; D perhaps matches TRBD2 (6 bases). The V end lost 0 bases, the J end lost 5 bases, and 6 bases lay between the germline ends. The CDR3 extends over 13 amino acids. Germline assignment: CDR1 SGDLS and CDR2 YYNGEE. DNA for the CDR3: TGTGCCAGCAGCGTAGGCGGGGAAAACATTCAGTACTTC. This gives the protein CASSVGGENIQYF.

This clone was observed a handful of times. This sequence joins TRBV6-5 and TRBJ2-2, with D unresolved. The CDR3 totals 15 residues. Germline V gives CDR1 MNHEY, CDR2 SVGAGI. V was trimmed by 8 bases and J by 0 bases, leaving 13 bases between them. CDR3 sequence reads: CASSRARANTGELFF. In DNA, the CDR3 is TGTGCCAGCTCACGGGCCCGCGCGAACACCGGGGAGCTGTTTTTT.

V is TRBV19 and J is TRBJ2-5, with 10 positions matching TRBD2. The CDR3 loop spans 19 amino acids. V was clipped by 1 base and J by 0 bases; unmatched bases: 11. The germline CDR1 and CDR2 sequences are LNHDA and SQIVND (reference sequence). CDR3 residues: CASSIVHLAGEEDQETQYF. The CDR3 coding sequence is TGTGCCAGTAGTATAGTCCACCTAGCGGGAGAGGAGGACCAAGAGACCCAGTACTTC.

This clone was seen only a few times. The rearrangement joins TRBV19 to TRBJ2-2, with TRBD1 matching over 7 bases. The germline CDR1 and CDR2 sequences are LNHDA and SQIVND (reference sequence). V lost 8 bases, J lost 0 bases, and 3 bases stayed unmatched. This CDR3 comprises 14 residues. This chain's CDR3 is CASGQGANTGELFF. CDR3 bases: TGTGCCAGTGGGCAGGGGGCGAACACCGGGGAGCTGTTTTTT.

This clone was recorded once. V usage is TRBV7-9 and J usage is TRBJ2-2; perhaps TRBD2 as D (5 bases). Trimming took off 1 base at V and 3 bases at J, with 9 bases between the two ends. The CDR3 is made up of 15 amino acids. Germline lookup yields CDR1 SEHNR and CDR2 FQNEAQ (reference sequence). CDR3 DNA sequence: TGTGCCAGCAGCTTAGGAGGGAGCGACACCGGGGAGCTGTTTTTT. As protein: CASSLGGSDTGELFF. Complete variable domain (other parts from reference TRBV7-9 and TRBJ2-2): DTGVSQNPRHKITKRGQNVTFRCDPISEHNRLYWYRQTLGQGPEFLTYFQNEAQLEKSRLLSDRFSAERPKGSFSTLEIQRTEQGDSAMYLCASSLGGSDTGELFFGEGSRLTVL.

The rearrangement uses TRBV11-3 and TRBJ2-2, with D unresolved. This CDR3 spans 13 amino acids. CDR1 is SGHNT and CDR2 is YENEEA in the germline V gene. Deletions cut 5 bases from V and 1 base from J, with 5 bases between. CDR3 bases: TGTGCCAGCAGCAACCGGAACACCGGGGAGCTGTTTTTT. This sequence encodes CASSNRNTGELFF. The variable domain in full, completed from reference TRBV11-3 and TRBJ2-2, reads EAGVVQSPRYKIIEKKQPVAFWCNPISGHNTLYWYLQNLGQGPELLIRYENEEAVDDSQLPKDRFSAERLKGVDSTLKIQPAELGDSAVYLCASSNRNTGELFFGEGSRLTVL.

The chain employs TRBV2 and TRBJ1-5, with D perhaps TRBD1 (5 bases). Germline V CDR1 and CDR2: SNHLY, FYNNEI. This CDR3 region has 14 residues. Trimming removed 4 bases at V and 5 bases at J, with 12 bases between. CDR3 in amino acids: CASSAGTKYQPQHF. The CDR3 nucleotides are TGTGCCAGCAGTGCCGGGACGAAATATCAGCCCCAGCATTTT. Using reference TRBV2 and TRBJ1-5 for the parts outside the CDR3, the full variable domain is EPEVTQTPSHQVTQMGQEVILRCVPISNHLYFYWYRQILGQKVEFLVSFYNNEISEKSEIFDDQFSVERPDGSNFTLKIRSTKLEDSAMYFCASSAGTKYQPQHFGDGTRLSIL.

This clone came up once. This rearrangement joins TRBV28 to TRBJ2-1, with a weak D call TRBD1 (5 bases). The V and J ends lost 1 base and 8 bases respectively, with 12 bases between them. The CDR3 spans 14 residues. The germline V gene has CDR1 MDHEN and CDR2 SYDVKM. The chain's CDR3 is CASSLLGRADEQFF. The CDR3 coding sequence is TGTGCCAGCAGTTTATTAGGCAGGGCGGATGAGCAGTTCTTC.